The next 32 T cell receptor beta chains were all read from a single sample in a study of shared clonotypes between healthy human individuals. Data came from immunoSEQ multiplex PCR; TCRdb stores just in-frame clones and leaves some out. The data show under 300,000 clones, 65% seen once. Sequencing was performed on memory CD4+ T cells sorted from blood. Subset defined: CD45RA-negative fraction. These receptors all stem from a man aged 30 to 45 in good health.

V and J are TRBV7-2 and TRBJ2-7, with D perhaps matching TRBD1 (6 bases). V lost 5 bases and J 2 bases, leaving 16 bases between the germline ends. The CDR3 runs 15 residues. The germline CDR1 and CDR2 sequences are SGHTA and FQGNSA. The CDR3 DNA reads as TGTGCCAGCAGCCCCGTCCGAGGACAGCCCTACGAGCAGTACTTC. It codes for CASSPVRGQPYEQYF.

This chain uses TRBV6-6 with TRBJ2-7; 7 positions agree with TRBD1. The CDR3 is 14 amino acids. The germline CDR1 and CDR2 sequences are MNHNY and SVGAGI (reference sequence). The trim removed 5 bases at V and 0 bases at J, leaving 4 bases unmatched. CDR3 region: CASSGGQFSYEQYF. CDR3 nucleotide sequence: TGTGCCAGCAGTGGGGGACAGTTCTCCTACGAGCAGTACTTC.

This clone was found a few times. The chain combines TRBV7-8 with TRBJ1-5; D uncertain. V was cut by 0 bases and J by 5 bases, with 2 bases left in between. Germline values: CDR1 SGHVS, CDR2 FQNEAQ. This CDR3 has 12 amino acids. The CDR3 is CASSLAYQPQHF. Written as DNA, the CDR3 is TGTGCCAGCAGCTTAGCGTATCAGCCCCAGCATTTT.

This clone was seen a handful of times. The gene calls are TRBV6-5 and TRBJ1-2, with D unclear. With 0 bases removed from V and 8 bases from J, the gap between germline ends came to 10 bases. Germline-derived CDR1 and CDR2 are MNHEY and SVGAGI. This CDR3 spans 13 amino acids. The CDR3 DNA follows: TGTGCCAGCAGTTACTCGAACTGGGTGGGCTACACCTTC. Translation gives CASSYSNWVGYTF.

The V call is TRBV7-9, the J call TRBJ2-1; TRBD1 matches 8 bases. Germline V gene lookup returns CDR1 SEHNR and CDR2 FQNEAQ (reference sequence). J gave up 0 bases and V 7 bases, and 5 bases lay outside the gene matches. The CDR3 consists of 15 residues. CDR3 in DNA: TGTGCCAGCACCACCACAGGGGGCTCCTACAATGAGCAGTTCTTC. Its protein is CASTTTGGSYNEQFF.

This chain joins TRBV19 and TRBJ2-2; 7 positions agree with TRBD2. The V gene end was trimmed by 3 bases and the J gene end by 5 bases; junction bases not matched to a gene: 15. CDR1 is LNHDA and CDR2 is SQIVND in the germline V gene (reference sequence). The length of the CDR3 is 18 residues. This chain's CDR3 is CASSIGWTSGLRTGELFF. The CDR3 DNA sequence: TGTGCCAGTAGTATTGGGTGGACTAGTGGTTTGCGGACCGGGGAGCTGTTTTTT.

The chain recombines TRBV11-3 with TRBJ2-7; 9 bases map to TRBD1. In germline, CDR1 is SGHNT, CDR2 YENEEA. The CDR3 totals 16 residues. The ends lost 3 bases at V and 2 bases at J; junction bases unmatched: 8. The CDR3 loop is CASSLGQGRPAYEQYF. The CDR3 DNA reads TGTGCCAGCAGCTTGGGACAGGGAAGGCCCGCCTACGAGCAGTACTTC.

This clone was seen a few times. The V and J genes are TRBV5-1 and TRBJ1-1, with D tentatively TRBD1 (5 bases). Germline V gives CDR1 SGHRS, CDR2 YFSETQ. V dropped 3 bases and J dropped 0 bases, with 9 bases sitting between them. The CDR3 runs to 14 residues. In DNA, the CDR3 is TGCGCCAGCAGCTCTACGACAGTGAACACTGAAGCTTTCTTT. Translating it yields CASSSTTVNTEAFF.

In this sample, this clone turned up many times. The chain carries TRBV14 and TRBJ2-7; D possibly corresponds to TRBD1 (6 bases). The CDR3 is made up of 11 amino acids. Germline-derived CDR1 and CDR2 are SGHDN and FVKESK. The V end was cut by 3 bases, the J end by 7 bases, with 7 bases between. The CDR3 region has the DNA TGTGCCAGCAGCCACACAGGGGAGCAGTACTTC. Translation gives CASSHTGEQYF.

The rearrangement uses TRBV27 and TRBJ2-7, with 7 bases identical to TRBD1. CDR1 MNHEY and CDR2 SMNVEV come from the germline V gene (reference sequence). The CDR3 consists of 13 residues. V shed 5 bases, J shed 2 bases, and the junction held 3 bases outside the gene matches. In DNA form, the CDR3 reads TGTGCCAGCAGTATTGACAGGGCCTACGAGCAGTACTTC. Amino acids: CASSIDRAYEQYF.

This clone was observed a handful of times. The rearrangement links TRBV4-3 to TRBJ1-3, with D unresolved. The CDR3 runs 17 residues. In germline, CDR1 is LGHNA, CDR2 YSLEER. Trimming removed 0 bases at V and 0 bases at J, with 12 bases between. The CDR3 coding sequence is TGCGCCAGCAGCCAAGATGTTACGGTTGGCTCTGGAAACACCATATATTTT. It encodes CASSQDVTVGSGNTIYF.

The chain joins TRBV14 to TRBJ2-7; D is ambiguous. Germline CDR1 is SGHDN and CDR2 is FVKESK. CDR3 length: 12 amino acids. Trimming removed 5 bases at V and 7 bases at J, with 12 bases between. The CDR3 reads CASSDRLGEQYF. In DNA, the CDR3 is TGTGCCAGCAGCGACCGCCTCGGTGAGCAGTACTTC.

This clone was seen many times. The J gene is TRBJ2-1, the V gene TRBV6-4; D is ambiguous. CDR1 and CDR2 (germline): MRHNA, SNTAGT. The ends were cut back, 6 bases at V and 5 bases at J, with 11 bases in the middle. The length of the CDR3 is 13 residues. The CDR3 is CASSQVIDNEQFF. The CDR3 DNA is TGTGCCAGCAGCCAAGTAATCGACAATGAGCAGTTCTTC.

The chain has TRBV5-1 and TRBJ2-2; possible D gene TRBD2, 6 bases. The V end lost 0 bases, the J end lost 3 bases, and 12 bases lay between the germline ends. CDR3 length: 16 amino acids. CDR1 is SGHRS, CDR2 YFSETQ, per germline. DNA for the CDR3: TGCGCCAGCAGCTTGGCCGGGAGCGCGGACACCGGGGAGCTGTTTTTT. This translates into CASSLAGSADTGELFF.

The V call is TRBV18, the J call TRBJ2-7; TRBD2 matches 14 bases. With V trimmed by 5 bases and J by 5 bases, 5 bases remained unmatched. In germline, CDR1 is KGHSH, CDR2 LQKENI. The CDR3 is 15 residues long. The CDR3 coding sequence is TGTGCCAGCTCAACGGGACTAGCGGGAGATAACGAGCAGTACTTC. It encodes CASSTGLAGDNEQYF. Full variable domain (missing parts from reference TRBV18 and TRBJ2-7): NAGVMQNPRHLVRRRGQEARLRCSPMKGHSHVYWYRQLPEEGLKFMVYLQKENIIDESGMPKERFSAEFPKEGPSILRIQQVVRGDSAAYFCASSTGLAGDNEQYFGPGTRLTVT.

The chain has TRBV6-6 and TRBJ2-7; D not resolved. The CDR3 totals 12 residues. Trimming left V 2 bases short and J 7 bases short, with 9 bases between. Germline V gene lookup returns CDR1 MNHNY and CDR2 SVGAGI (reference sequence). The CDR3 coding sequence is TGTGCCAGCAGTTACACCATAAGGGAGCAGTACTTC. Translated, it gives CASSYTIREQYF.

The genes are TRBV28 and TRBJ2-1, with D possibly matching TRBD2 (5 bases). The CDR3 runs 17 residues. Germline V gene sequence: CDR1 MDHEN, CDR2 SYDVKM. Trimming left V 4 bases short and J 8 bases short, with 24 bases between. The CDR3: CASSSAGVSANLHEQFF. CDR3 sequence (DNA): TGTGCCAGCAGTTCCGCCGGGGTTAGCGCTAACCTACATGAGCAGTTCTTC.

The V and J genes are TRBV25-1 and TRBJ2-2; no clear D gene. V was clipped by 5 bases and J by 7 bases, with 17 bases between them. Looked up from germline, CDR1 is MGHDK and CDR2 is SYGVNS. The CDR3 runs to 15 residues. CDR3 DNA sequence: TGTGCCAGCAGTCCACCTTCCGGGTCCCACGGGGAGCTGTTTTTT. It is translated as CASSPPSGSHGELFF.

The chain couples TRBV13 to TRBJ2-3, with no clear D. Trimming pared 6 bases from V and 4 bases from J, leaving 11 bases between. CDR3 length: 13 residues. Per the germline V gene, CDR1 is PRHDT and CDR2 is FYEKMQ (reference sequence). The CDR3 protein is CASRLFGADTQYF. Here the CDR3 DNA reads TGTGCCAGCAGACTATTTGGGGCAGATACGCAGTATTTT.

This chain connects TRBV19 to TRBJ2-1; D unresolved. From germline, CDR1 is LNHDA and CDR2 SQIVND (reference sequence). The CDR3 runs to 16 residues. V lost 3 bases and J lost 8, with 20 bases in between. The DNA for the CDR3 is TGTGCCAGTAGTATGCTAGTGGGTTCAGCCGGATATGAGCAGTTCTTC. This encodes CASSMLVGSAGYEQFF.

This clone was recorded a few times. V is TRBV2 and J is TRBJ1-5; a weak D match, TRBD1 (5 bases). V dropped 6 bases and J dropped 9 bases, with 21 bases sitting between them. The CDR3 has 15 amino acids. Germline CDR1 reads SNHLY; CDR2 reads FYNNEI. CDR3 DNA sequence: TGTGCCAGCAGGGGGGGGAGCCCCAATCAATCGCCCCAGCATTTT. Residues: CASRGGSPNQSPQHF.

This clone was recorded a few times. The chain employs TRBV27 and TRBJ2-2, with D possibly being TRBD1 or TRBD2 (5 bases each). Per the germline V gene, CDR1 is MNHEY and CDR2 is SMNVEV (reference sequence). The CDR3 length is 15 residues. Trimming took off 5 bases at V and 4 bases at J, with 14 bases between the two ends. The chain's CDR3 is CASSPGTRGTGELFF. The CDR3 DNA reads as TGTGCCAGCAGTCCCGGGACCCGGGGCACCGGGGAGCTGTTTTTT.

This chain uses TRBV5-6 with TRBJ2-5; 8 positions agree with TRBD1. Germline loops: CDR1 SGHDT, CDR2 YYEEEE. This CDR3 region has 15 residues. The trim removed 4 bases at V and 1 base at J, leaving 6 bases unmatched. The CDR3 is CASSVLGTGQETQYF. The DNA for the CDR3 is TGTGCCAGCAGCGTGCTGGGGACAGGCCAAGAGACCCAGTACTTC.

The J gene is TRBJ2-7, the V gene TRBV11-2; no firm D call. Between the trimmed V and J ends, which lost 2 bases and 4 bases, there was a span of 6 bases. Germline CDR1 reads SGHAT; CDR2 reads FQNNGV. There are 12 residues in the CDR3. CDR3 sequence reads: CASSLFLYEQYF. The CDR3 DNA sequence: TGTGCCAGCAGCTTATTCCTTTACGAGCAGTACTTC.

This sequence joins TRBV28 and TRBJ2-1; D may be TRBD2 (6 bases). The germline V gene encodes CDR1 MDHEN and CDR2 SYDVKM. This CDR3 comprises 13 residues. Between the trimmed V and J ends, which lost 5 bases and 12 bases, there was a span of 17 bases. The CDR3 nucleotides are TGTGCCAGCAGTCTCCGACTAGTGGAGGGGCAGTTCTTC. Translating it yields CASSLRLVEGQFF.

The chain links TRBV7-2 to TRBJ2-3; D not resolved. V lost 0 bases, J lost 0 bases, and 4 bases lay in between. The CDR3 sequence is 14 residues long. CDR1 and CDR2 from the germline V gene are SGHTA and FQGNSA. CDR3 sequence reads: CASSLARSTDTQYF. CDR3 bases: TGTGCCAGCAGCTTAGCCCGTAGCACAGATACGCAGTATTTT.

This chain links TRBV25-1 with TRBJ2-7; TRBD1 matches 9 bases. CDR1 is MGHDK, CDR2 SYGVNS, per germline. The CDR3 runs 15 residues. Germline trimming cut 5 bases from V and 3 bases from J; bases unmatched to any gene: 8. The CDR3 spells CASSPKGQGVYEQYF. CDR3 DNA: TGTGCCAGCAGTCCCAAGGGACAGGGCGTCTACGAGCAGTACTTC.

The gene calls are TRBV11-2 and TRBJ2-6; D may correspond to TRBD1 or TRBD2 (6 bases each). CDR1 and CDR2 from the germline V gene are SGHAT and FQNNGV. V gave up 4 bases and J gave up 4 bases, with 17 bases separating them. The CDR3 length is 17 residues. CDR3 in amino acids: CASSWRDTYPGANVLTF. The CDR3 nucleotides are TGTGCCAGCAGCTGGCGGGACACATATCCCGGGGCCAACGTCCTGACTTTC.

The chain uses TRBV18 and TRBJ2-2; possibly TRBD2 for D (5 bases). Trimming removed 3 bases at V and 4 bases at J, with 15 bases between. The V gene's germline CDR1 is KGHSH and CDR2 LQKENI. The CDR3 has 16 amino acids. CDR3 sequence (DNA): TGTGCCAGCTCACCCGGACTCCCACGCTTCACCGGGGAGCTGTTTTTT. Translation gives CASSPGLPRFTGELFF.

There are a few counts of this clone. The rearrangement links TRBV27 to TRBJ2-1; 15 bases are shared with TRBD2. The germline V gene encodes CDR1 MNHEY and CDR2 SMNVEV (reference sequence). This CDR3 comprises 17 residues. J lost 7 bases, V lost 0 bases, and 4 bases had no gene match. The CDR3 DNA is TGTGCCAGCAGTTTATCCGGACTAGCGGGAGGGAGGAATGAGCAGTTCTTC. Translating it yields CASSLSGLAGGRNEQFF.

The rearrangement links TRBV5-1 to TRBJ2-1; 10 bases are shared with TRBD1. Germline CDR1 is SGHRS and CDR2 is YFSETQ. V shed 0 bases, J shed 10 bases, and the junction held 13 bases outside the gene matches. The CDR3 contains 17 residues. The CDR3 sequence is CASSLGLSGQGRGEQFF. The CDR3 nucleotides are TGCGCCAGCAGCTTGGGCCTTTCGGGACAGGGGCGCGGGGAGCAGTTCTTC. The full variable domain, with the rest looked up from reference TRBV5-1 and TRBJ2-1, is KAGVTQTPRYLIKTRGQQVTLSCSPISGHRSVSWYQQTPGQGLQFLFEYFSETQRNKGNFPGRFSGRQFSNSRSEMNVSTLELGDSALYLCASSLGLSGQGRGEQFFGPGTRLTVL.

The CDR3 reads CASSLGPTSSYEQYF. DNA for the CDR3: TGTGCCAGCAGCTTAGGCCCCACAAGCTCCTACGAGCAGTACTTC. This chain links TRBV5-6 with TRBJ2-7; no clear D. Germline V CDR1 and CDR2: SGHDT, YYEEEE. Trimming stripped 2 bases from V and 0 bases from J, with 12 bases between. This CDR3 contains 15 residues.